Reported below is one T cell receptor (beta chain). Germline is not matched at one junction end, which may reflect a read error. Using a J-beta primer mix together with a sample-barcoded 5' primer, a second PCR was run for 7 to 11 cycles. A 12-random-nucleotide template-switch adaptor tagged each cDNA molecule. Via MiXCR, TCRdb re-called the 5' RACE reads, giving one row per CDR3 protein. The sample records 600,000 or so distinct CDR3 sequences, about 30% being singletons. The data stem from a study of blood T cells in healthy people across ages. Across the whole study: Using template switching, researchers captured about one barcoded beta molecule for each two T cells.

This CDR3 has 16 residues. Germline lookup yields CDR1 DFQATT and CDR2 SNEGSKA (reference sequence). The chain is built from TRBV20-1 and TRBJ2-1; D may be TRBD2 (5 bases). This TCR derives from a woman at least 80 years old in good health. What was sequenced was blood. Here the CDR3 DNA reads TGCAGTGCCACCCCCGCAAGCGGAGTCTCCTACAATGAGCAGGTCTTC. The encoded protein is CSATPASGVSYNEQVF.